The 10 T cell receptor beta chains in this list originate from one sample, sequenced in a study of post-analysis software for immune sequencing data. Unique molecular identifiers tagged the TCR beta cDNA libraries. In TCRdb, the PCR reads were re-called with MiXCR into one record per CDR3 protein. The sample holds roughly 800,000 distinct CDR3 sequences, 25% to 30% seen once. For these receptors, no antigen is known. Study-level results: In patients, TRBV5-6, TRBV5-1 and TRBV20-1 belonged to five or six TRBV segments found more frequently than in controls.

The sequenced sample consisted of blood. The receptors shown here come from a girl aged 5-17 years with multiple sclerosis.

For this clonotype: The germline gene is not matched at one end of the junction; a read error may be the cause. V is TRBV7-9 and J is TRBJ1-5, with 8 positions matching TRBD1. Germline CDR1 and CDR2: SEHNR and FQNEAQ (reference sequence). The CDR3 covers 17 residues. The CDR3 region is CAGSLSGGQGATQPQHF. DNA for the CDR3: TGTGCCGGCAGCTTAAGTGGAGGCCAGGGGGCGACTCAGCCCCAGCATTTT. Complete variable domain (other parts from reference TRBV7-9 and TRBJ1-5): DTGVSQNPRHKITKRGQNVTFRCDPISEHNRLYWYRQTLGQGPEFLTYFQNEAQLEKSRLLSDRFSAERPKGSFSTLEIQRTEQGDSAMYLCAGSLSGGQGATQPQHFGDGTRLSIL.

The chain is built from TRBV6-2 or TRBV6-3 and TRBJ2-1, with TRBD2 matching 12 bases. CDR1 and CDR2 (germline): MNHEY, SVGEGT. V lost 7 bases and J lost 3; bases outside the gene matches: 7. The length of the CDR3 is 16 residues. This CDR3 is CASTSLAGGIYNEQFF. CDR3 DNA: TGTGCCAGCACTTCACTAGCGGGGGGAATCTACAATGAGCAGTTCTTC.

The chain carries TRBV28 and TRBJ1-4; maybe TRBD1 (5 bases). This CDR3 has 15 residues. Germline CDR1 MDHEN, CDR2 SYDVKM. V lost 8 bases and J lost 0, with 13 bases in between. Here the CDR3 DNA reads TGTGCCAGCGGGCGTACGGGGCCAACTAATGAAAAACTGTTTTTT. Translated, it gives CASGRTGPTNEKLFF. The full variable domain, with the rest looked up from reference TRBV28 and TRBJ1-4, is DVKVTQSSRYLVKRTGEKVFLECVQDMDHENMFWYRQDPGLGLRLIYFSYDVKMKEKGDIPEGYSVSREKKERFSLILESASTNQTSMYLCASGRTGPTNEKLFFGSGTQLSVL.

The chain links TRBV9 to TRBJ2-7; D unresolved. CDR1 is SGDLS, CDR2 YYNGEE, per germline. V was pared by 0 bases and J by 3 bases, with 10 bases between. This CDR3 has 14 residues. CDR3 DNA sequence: TGTGCCAGCAGCGTAGACGGCCTCTACTACGAGCAGTACTTC. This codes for CASSVDGLYYEQYF. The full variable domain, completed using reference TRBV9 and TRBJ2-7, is DSGVTQTPKHLITATGQRVTLRCSPRSGDLSVYWYQQSLDQGLQFLIQYYNGEERAKGNILERFSAQQFPDLHSELNLSSLELGDSALYFCASSVDGLYYEQYFGPGTRLTVT.

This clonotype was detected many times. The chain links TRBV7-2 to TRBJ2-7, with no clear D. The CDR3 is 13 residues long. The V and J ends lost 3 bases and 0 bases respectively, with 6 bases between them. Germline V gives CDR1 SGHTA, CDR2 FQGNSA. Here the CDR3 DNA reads TGTGCCAGCAGCTTCGAATTCTCCTACGAGCAGTACTTC. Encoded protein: CASSFEFSYEQYF.

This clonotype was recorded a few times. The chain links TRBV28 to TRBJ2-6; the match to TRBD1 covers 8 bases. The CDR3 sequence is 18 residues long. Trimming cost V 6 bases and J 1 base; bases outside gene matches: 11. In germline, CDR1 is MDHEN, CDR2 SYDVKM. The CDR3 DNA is TGTGCCAGCAGCGGCTCCGGGACAGGCATTTCTGGGGCCAACGTCCTGACTTTC. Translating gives CASSGSGTGISGANVLTF. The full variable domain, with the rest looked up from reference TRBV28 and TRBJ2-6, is DVKVTQSSRYLVKRTGEKVFLECVQDMDHENMFWYRQDPGLGLRLIYFSYDVKMKEKGDIPEGYSVSREKKERFSLILESASTNQTSMYLCASSGSGTGISGANVLTFGAGSRLTVL.

The CDR3 here is CASSLGEGTSGDTQYF. The CDR3 nucleotides read TGTGCCAGCAGCTTAGGGGAGGGGACTAGCGGAGATACGCAGTATTTT. The chain couples TRBV7-2 to TRBJ2-3, with TRBD2 matching 11 bases. Trimming removed 1 base from V and 5 bases from J; junction bases left unmatched: 5. The CDR3 is 16 amino acids. The germline gives CDR1 SGHTA, CDR2 FQGNSA.

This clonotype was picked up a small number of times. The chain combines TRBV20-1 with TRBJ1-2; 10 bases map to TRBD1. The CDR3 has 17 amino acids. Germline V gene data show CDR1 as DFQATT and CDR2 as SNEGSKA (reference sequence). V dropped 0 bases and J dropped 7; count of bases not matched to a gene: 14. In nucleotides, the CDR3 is TGCAGTGCTAGAGATCGGCTCGGGACGGACAGGGGGTTTGGCTACACCTTC. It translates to CSARDRLGTDRGFGYTF.

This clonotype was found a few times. The CDR3 DNA is TGTGCCAGCAGGGGGGGCCTAAACATTCAGTACTTC. Its translation is CASRGGLNIQYF. The rearrangement uses TRBV2 and TRBJ2-4, with D perhaps given as TRBD1 or TRBD2 (6 bases each). The CDR3 contains 12 residues. From germline, CDR1 is SNHLY and CDR2 FYNNEI. Trimming removed 6 bases at V and 6 bases at J, with 9 bases between.

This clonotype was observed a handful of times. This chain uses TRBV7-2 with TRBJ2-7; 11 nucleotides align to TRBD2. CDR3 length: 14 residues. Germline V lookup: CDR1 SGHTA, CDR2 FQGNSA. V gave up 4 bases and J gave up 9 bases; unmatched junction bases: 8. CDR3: CASSSLAGDFRQYF. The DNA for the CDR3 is TGTGCCAGCAGCTCACTAGCGGGAGATTTTCGGCAGTACTTC.